This T cell receptor beta chain was documented in a study of T cells in women clearing cervical HPV infection. Regarding this clone: The target antigen is unknown. The observed sequence ends 3 residues before the CDR3 terminus, with the missing tail filled in from the germline J gene.

Only in-frame clones appear in the TCRdb table, and some are missing; sequencing was by immunoSEQ multiplex PCR. The table for this sample gives 25,000 to 35,000 clones. Cervical HPV DNA detected by MY09/MY11 PCR, typed by dot-blot. In germline, CDR1 is MNHNS, CDR2 SASEGT. CDR3 length equals 12 residues. With 4 bases removed from V and 7 bases from J, the gap between germline ends came to 8 bases. Overall study results and limits: Controls had more TRBV6-7 (0.16%) than cases (approximately 0.11%).

The J gene is TRBJ1-5, the V gene TRBV6-1, with D possibly being TRBD1 (5 bases). The source material was blood buffy coat. This clonotype originated in a woman between 18 and 75 years old with a cervical HPV16 infection that either progressed to CIN3+ or cleared (not recorded which). CDR3 sequence: CASSAGRQPQHF. The DNA read from the CDR3 is TGTGCCAGCAGTGCAGGGAGACAGCCC.